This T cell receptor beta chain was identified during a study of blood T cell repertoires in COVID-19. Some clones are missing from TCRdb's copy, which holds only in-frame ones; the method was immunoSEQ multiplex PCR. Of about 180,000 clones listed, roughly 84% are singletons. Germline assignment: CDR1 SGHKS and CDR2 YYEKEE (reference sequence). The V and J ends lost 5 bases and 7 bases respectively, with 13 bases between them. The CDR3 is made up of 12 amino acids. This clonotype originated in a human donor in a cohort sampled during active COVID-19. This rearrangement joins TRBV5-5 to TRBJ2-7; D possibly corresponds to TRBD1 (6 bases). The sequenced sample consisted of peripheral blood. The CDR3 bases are TGTGCCAGCAGTTCCAGGGGCGGGGAGCAGTACTTC. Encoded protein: CASSSRGGEQYF.